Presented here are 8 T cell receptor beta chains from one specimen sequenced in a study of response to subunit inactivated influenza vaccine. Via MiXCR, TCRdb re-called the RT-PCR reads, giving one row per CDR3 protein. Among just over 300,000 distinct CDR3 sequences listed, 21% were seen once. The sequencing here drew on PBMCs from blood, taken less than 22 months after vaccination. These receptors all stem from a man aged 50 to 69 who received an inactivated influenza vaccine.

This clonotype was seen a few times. In nucleotides, the CDR3 is TGTGCCAGCAGTTTAAACGGGGGCGGGACCGGGGAGCTGTTTTTT. Amino acids: CASSLNGGGTGELFF. J is TRBJ2-2 and V is TRBV27; D is tentatively TRBD1 or TRBD2 (6 bases each). CDR3 size: 15 residues. Germline loops: CDR1 MNHEY, CDR2 SMNVEV (reference sequence). V lost 2 bases to trimming and J lost 5 bases, with 12 bases between them.

The CDR3 sequence is CASSPLDRGQIYEQYF. CDR3 sequence (DNA): TGTGCCAGCTCACCACTCGACAGGGGACAGATCTACGAGCAGTACTTC. V is TRBV18 and J is TRBJ2-7; 8 bases are a match to TRBD1. The CDR3 extends over 16 amino acids. J lost 3 bases, V lost 1 base, and 8 bases had no gene match. From germline, CDR1 is KGHSH and CDR2 LQKENI.

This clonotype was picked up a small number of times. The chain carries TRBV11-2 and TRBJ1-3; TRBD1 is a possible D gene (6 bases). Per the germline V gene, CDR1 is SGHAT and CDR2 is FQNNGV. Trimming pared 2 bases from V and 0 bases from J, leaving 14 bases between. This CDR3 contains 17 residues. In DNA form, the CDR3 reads TGTGCCAGCAGCTTATACGGCAGGGGTCTCTCTGGAAACACCATATATTTT. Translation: CASSLYGRGLSGNTIYF.

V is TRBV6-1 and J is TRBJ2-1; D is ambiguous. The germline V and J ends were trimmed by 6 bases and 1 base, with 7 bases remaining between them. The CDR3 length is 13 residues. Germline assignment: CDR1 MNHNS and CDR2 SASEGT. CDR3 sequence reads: CASRGLSYNEQFF. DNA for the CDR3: TGTGCCAGCAGGGGATTATCCTACAATGAGCAGTTCTTC.

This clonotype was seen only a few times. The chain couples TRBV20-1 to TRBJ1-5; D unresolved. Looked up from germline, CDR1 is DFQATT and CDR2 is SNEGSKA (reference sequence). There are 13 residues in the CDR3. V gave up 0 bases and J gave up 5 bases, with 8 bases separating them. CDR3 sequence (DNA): TGCAGTGCTAGAGATAGCCTAGATCAGCCCCAGCATTTT. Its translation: CSARDSLDQPQHF.

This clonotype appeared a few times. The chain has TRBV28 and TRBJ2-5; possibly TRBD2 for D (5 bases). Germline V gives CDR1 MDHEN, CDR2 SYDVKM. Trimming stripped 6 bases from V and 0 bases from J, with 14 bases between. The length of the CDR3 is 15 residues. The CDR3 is CASSLGGSYQETQYF. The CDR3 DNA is TGTGCCAGCAGCCTAGGTGGGAGTTACCAAGAGACCCAGTACTTC.

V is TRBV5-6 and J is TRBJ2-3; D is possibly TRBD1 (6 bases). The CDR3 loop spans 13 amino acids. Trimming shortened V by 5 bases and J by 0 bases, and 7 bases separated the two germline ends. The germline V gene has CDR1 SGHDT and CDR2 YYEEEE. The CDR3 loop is CASRDSSTDTQYF. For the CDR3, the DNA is TGTGCCAGCAGGGACAGCAGCACAGATACGCAGTATTTT.

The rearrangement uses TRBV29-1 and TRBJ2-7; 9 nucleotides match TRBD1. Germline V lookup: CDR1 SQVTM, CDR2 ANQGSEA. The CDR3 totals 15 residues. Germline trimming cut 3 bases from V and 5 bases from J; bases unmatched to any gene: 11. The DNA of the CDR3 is TGCAGCGTTGAGACGGCATACAGGGGGCGCCACGAGCAGTACTTC. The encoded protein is CSVETAYRGRHEQYF.